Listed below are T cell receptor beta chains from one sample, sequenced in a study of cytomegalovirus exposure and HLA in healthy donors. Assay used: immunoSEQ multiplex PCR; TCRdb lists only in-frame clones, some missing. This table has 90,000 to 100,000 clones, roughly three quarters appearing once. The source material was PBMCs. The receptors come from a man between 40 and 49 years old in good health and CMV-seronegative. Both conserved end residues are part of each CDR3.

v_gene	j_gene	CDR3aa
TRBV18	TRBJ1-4	CASSQGVGEKLFF
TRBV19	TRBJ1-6	CASSMDRSYNSPLHF
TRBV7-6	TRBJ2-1	CASSLGRNEQFF
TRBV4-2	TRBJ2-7	CASSQERPGQGFSYEQYF
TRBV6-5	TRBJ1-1	CASSYLPGECQAFF
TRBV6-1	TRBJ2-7	CASSRGGFDEQYF
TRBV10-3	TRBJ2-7	CAISESAGKAYEQYF
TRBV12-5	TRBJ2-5	CASGSGTIGQETQYF
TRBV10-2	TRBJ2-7	CASTPDPGQGRYEQYF
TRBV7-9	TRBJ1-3	CASSSIRGSHGNTIYF
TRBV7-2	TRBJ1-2	CASSPGGTGWNGYTF
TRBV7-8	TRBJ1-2	CASSPMEQGTGYTF
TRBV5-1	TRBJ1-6	CASSLERGNSPLHF
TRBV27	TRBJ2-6	CASTLRGFETSGANVLTF
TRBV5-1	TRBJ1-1	CASSLAYGGTEAFF
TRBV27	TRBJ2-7	CASSSGTGGYEQYF
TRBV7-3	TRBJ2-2	CASSELAGGSAGELFF
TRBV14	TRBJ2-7	CASSQDRLSKQYF
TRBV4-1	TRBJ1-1	CASSQERGLNTEAFF
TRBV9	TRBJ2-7	CASSVREGREQYF
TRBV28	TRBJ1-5	CASSEGQGNQPQHF
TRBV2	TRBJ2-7	CASSETAHRAYEQYF
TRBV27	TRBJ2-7	CASSSDSGEQYF
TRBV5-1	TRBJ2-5	CASSFRQGARETQYF
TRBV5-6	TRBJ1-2	CASSLQGPNYGYTF
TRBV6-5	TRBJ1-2	CASSLGGNYGYTF
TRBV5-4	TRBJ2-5	CASSFNRRGTQETQYF
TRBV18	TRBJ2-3	CASSPLGGGGPRTDTQYF
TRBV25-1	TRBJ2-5	CASSEAGASGGPGTQYF
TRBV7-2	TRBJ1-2	CASSPPGGVYGYTF
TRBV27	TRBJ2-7	CASSPDRGPSYEQYF